One sample yielded the 29 T cell receptor beta chains listed below, sequenced in a study of T cell repertoires in cytomegalovirus infection. TCRdb passed the reads through MiXCR, listing each CDR3 protein once. The repertoire holds 450,000 to 600,000 distinct CDR3 sequences, with over 9% as singletons. The sample comprised PBMCs. The receptors here all came from a human donor in good health (CMV status not recorded). Some clones in this sample may be carry-over from other donors' samples.

This clonotype was counted many times. CDR3 DNA: TGTGCCATCACCGGGACCTCGCAGGGGACCCAGTACTTC. It is translated as CAITGTSQGTQYF. The rearrangement uses TRBV10-3 and TRBJ2-5, with D possibly being TRBD1 or TRBD2 (5 bases each). Germline loops: CDR1 ENHRY, CDR2 SYGVKD. V lost 7 bases and J lost 7, with 16 bases in between. The CDR3 sequence is 13 residues long.

V is TRBV29-1 and J is TRBJ1-2; no firm D call. CDR3 length equals 11 residues. Trimming cost V 7 bases and J 3 bases, with 9 bases left between them. The germline V gene has CDR1 SQVTM and CDR2 ANQGSEA. The CDR3 is CSGHFDYGYTF. In nucleotides, the CDR3 is TGCAGCGGACACTTTGACTATGGCTACACCTTC.

This clonotype has ten or more counts. The chain couples TRBV20-1 to TRBJ1-5; 7 bases match TRBD1. This CDR3 has 19 amino acids. The germline gives CDR1 DFQATT, CDR2 SNEGSKA (reference sequence). Losses at the gene ends were 0 bases for V and 0 bases for J; bases not matched to a gene: 14. The CDR3 DNA reads TGCAGTGCTAGAGATAGGGGGGGACAGCGACATTATAGCAATCAGCCCCAGCATTTT. It translates to CSARDRGGQRHYSNQPQHF.

The chain carries TRBV7-3 and TRBJ1-1; D remains ambiguous. Germline lookup yields CDR1 SGHTA and CDR2 FQGTGA. V lost 8 bases and J lost 3, with 13 bases in between. This CDR3 contains 13 residues. CDR3 amino acids: CASGDGGDTEAFF. CDR3 sequence (DNA): TGTGCCAGCGGTGATGGCGGGGACACTGAAGCTTTCTTT.

This clonotype was observed at least ten times. The chain recombines TRBV5-1 with TRBJ2-7; 10 nucleotides match TRBD1. There are 15 residues in the CDR3. V was pared by 3 bases and J by 5 bases, with 8 bases of the junction left unmatched. The germline V gene encodes CDR1 SGHRS and CDR2 YFSETQ. For the CDR3, the DNA is TGCGCCAGCAGCTACTCCGGGACAGGGGTCCACGAGCAGTACTTC. Translating it yields CASSYSGTGVHEQYF.

The rearrangement uses TRBV12-3 or TRBV12-4 and TRBJ2-7; no clear D gene. The CDR3 sequence is 14 residues long. Deletions cut 1 base from V and 7 bases from J, with 14 bases between. The CDR3, as DNA: TGTGCCAGCAGTTTAGACTACCGAGTAGAGGAGCAGTACTTC. This encodes CASSLDYRVEEQYF.

This clonotype was recorded at least ten times. The chain is built from TRBV6-6 and TRBJ2-3; 9 bases agree with TRBD1. The CDR3 has 15 amino acids. The germline V gene has CDR1 MNHNY and CDR2 SVGAGI (reference sequence). V gave up 1 base and J gave up 5 bases; unmatched junction bases: 4. For the CDR3, the DNA is TGTGCCAGCAGTTACTTTCACAGGGGGCAAGATACGCAGTATTTT. It codes for CASSYFHRGQDTQYF.

This clonotype was picked up a small number of times. This chain connects TRBV5-6 to TRBJ2-2; 9 bases are shared with TRBD1. With 9 bases clipped from V and 3 bases from J, the junction kept 12 bases outside the gene matches. CDR3 length equals 16 residues. Per germline, CDR1 SGHDT and CDR2 YYEEEE. CDR3 bases: TGTGCCACCCAGATCATGGGACAGGGAGACACCGGGGAGCTGTTTTTT. Protein sequence: CATQIMGQGDTGELFF.

This clonotype has only a few counts. The chain recombines TRBV6-6 with TRBJ2-5; 8 bases match TRBD1. Germline V lookup: CDR1 MNHNY, CDR2 SVGAGI (reference sequence). CDR3 length: 14 residues. The ends lost 6 bases at V and 5 bases at J; junction bases unmatched: 8. Here the CDR3 DNA reads TGTGCCAGCAGGAAGACAGGGGTAGAGGAGACCCAGTACTTC. Its translation is CASRKTGVEETQYF.

The gene calls are TRBV12-3 or TRBV12-4 and TRBJ2-5, with TRBD2 matching over 11 bases. This CDR3 comprises 16 residues. The V segment lost 0 bases and the J segment 6 bases; nucleotides outside the gene matches: 6. The CDR3 DNA is TGTGCCAGCAGTTTAGCAGCTAGCGGGGGGCGTCAGACCCAGTACTTC. Translated, it gives CASSLAASGGRQTQYF.

Notes on this clonotype: A read error may explain this, as a much larger clone is one base away. V usage is TRBV28 and J usage is TRBJ2-5; D call uncertain. The CDR3 contains 12 residues. Germline assignment: CDR1 MDHEN and CDR2 SYDVKM. The CDR3 bases are TGTGCCAGCACTGGGCCGGAAGAGACCAAGTACTTC. This encodes CASTGPEETKYF.

This clonotype was recorded at least ten times. The DNA for the CDR3 is TGTGCCAGCAGCCCCCGGACAGGGAAGAATGAGCAGTTCTTC. It yields the protein CASSPRTGKNEQFF. This chain connects TRBV7-6 to TRBJ2-1; 8 bases match TRBD1. The CDR3 sequence is 14 residues long. The junction had 7 bases not matched to a gene; V was cut back by 5 bases and J by 7 bases. The germline V gene encodes CDR1 SGHVS and CDR2 FNYEAQ. Variable domain in full (rest from reference TRBV7-6 and TRBJ2-1): GAGVSQSPRYKVTKRGQDVALRCDPISGHVSLYWYRQALGQGPEFLTYFNYEAQQDKSGLPNDRFSAERPEGSISTLTIQRTEQRDSAMYRCASSPRTGKNEQFFGPGTRLTVL.

This clonotype was observed at least ten times. The chain joins TRBV7-2 to TRBJ2-1; 8 nucleotides align to TRBD1. Germline V gene sequence: CDR1 SGHTA, CDR2 FQGNSA. Trimming cost V 3 bases and J 6 bases; bases outside gene matches: 7. The CDR3 contains 15 residues. The DNA for the CDR3 is TGTGCCAGCAGCTTTAGGGGACAGGTCCCCAATGAGCAGTTCTTC. Translation gives CASSFRGQVPNEQFF.

Many counts were recorded for this clonotype. The V and J genes are TRBV5-1 and TRBJ1-1; 7 bases match TRBD1. The CDR3 sequence is 14 residues long. The ends lost 2 bases at V and 5 bases at J; junction bases unmatched: 6. Per the germline V gene, CDR1 is SGHRS and CDR2 is YFSETQ. The CDR3 loop is CASSFRGGRTEAFF. CDR3 nucleotide sequence: TGCGCCAGCAGCTTCAGAGGGGGCCGTACTGAAGCTTTCTTT.

Ten or more counts support this clonotype. V gene TRBV7-2 combines with J gene TRBJ1-5; 12 bases map to TRBD1. The germline gives CDR1 SGHTA, CDR2 FQGNSA. The CDR3 runs to 14 residues. J lost 7 bases, V lost 4 bases, and 2 bases had no gene match. For the CDR3, the DNA is TGTGCCAGCAGCTCGGGACAGGGGGCACAGCCCCAGCATTTT. Amino acids: CASSSGQGAQPQHF.

This clonotype was seen repeatedly, ten times or more. V and J are TRBV12-3 or TRBV12-4 and TRBJ2-2; unclear D gene. Trimming pared 10 bases from V and 1 base from J, leaving 10 bases between. This CDR3 is 13 amino acids long. The CDR3 reads CATESRNTGELFF. The DNA of the CDR3 is TGTGCCACCGAGAGCAGGAACACCGGGGAGCTGTTTTTT.

This clonotype was seen many times. The V and J genes are TRBV11-2 and TRBJ2-7; a weak D match, TRBD1 (6 bases). The V gene lost 4 bases and the J gene lost 6 bases, with 19 bases spanning the gap. The length of the CDR3 is 15 residues. The germline CDR1 and CDR2 sequences are SGHAT and FQNNGV. In nucleotides, the CDR3 is TGTGCCAGCAGCTGGCTCGGTAGTGGGGGCGGCGAGCAGTACTTC. Translation: CASSWLGSGGGEQYF.

This clonotype was recorded many times. This chain connects TRBV6-2 or TRBV6-3 to TRBJ2-1; D possibly corresponds to TRBD2 (6 bases). CDR3 size: 12 residues. Germline loops: CDR1 MNHEY, CDR2 SVGEGT. V dropped 4 bases and J dropped 12 bases, with 13 bases sitting between them. This CDR3 reads CASSLGGAGQFF. CDR3 bases: TGTGCCAGCAGTTTGGGGGGAGCGGGGCAGTTCTTC.

This clonotype was detected ten times or more. The chain links TRBV15 to TRBJ2-2, with D perhaps given as TRBD1 or TRBD2 (6 bases each). The CDR3 has 16 amino acids. Germline V gene lookup returns CDR1 LNHNV and CDR2 YYDKDF (reference sequence). V shed 0 bases and J shed 3 bases, with 11 bases lying between them. CDR3 amino acids: CATSREGGPDTGELFF. The CDR3 DNA sequence: TGTGCCACCAGCAGAGAAGGGGGGCCGGACACCGGGGAGCTGTTTTTT.

This clonotype was counted a few times. The genes are TRBV20-1 and TRBJ1-2; D unresolved. The CDR3 runs to 15 residues. The germline V gene has CDR1 DFQATT and CDR2 SNEGSKA (reference sequence). With 6 bases removed from V and 4 bases from J, the gap between germline ends came to 21 bases. CDR3 DNA: TGCAGTGCAAGTGGGGTGGCAGGAGGAACCTATGGCTACACCTTC. Encoded protein: CSASGVAGGTYGYTF.

This clonotype has ten or more counts. The rearrangement joins TRBV7-8 to TRBJ1-1; TRBD1 aligns across 8 bases. J was trimmed by 4 bases and V by 5 bases; bases with no gene match: 9. The CDR3 sequence is 15 residues long. CDR1 and CDR2 from the germline V gene are SGHVS and FQNEAQ. The CDR3 here is CASSELTGAATEAFF. CDR3 nucleotide sequence: TGTGCCAGCAGCGAGTTGACAGGGGCGGCCACTGAAGCTTTCTTT.

The rearrangement joins TRBV6-1 to TRBJ2-7; no firm D call. The germline CDR1 and CDR2 sequences are MNHNS and SASEGT. The CDR3 consists of 13 residues. V gave up 5 bases and J gave up 1 base, with 9 bases separating them. The CDR3 bases are TGTGCCAGCAGTCGACTTGGGTCCTACGAGCAGTACTTC. It encodes CASSRLGSYEQYF.

This clonotype was seen repeatedly, ten times or more. V gene TRBV7-2 combines with J gene TRBJ2-7; 8 nucleotides agree with TRBD1. The CDR3 runs 15 residues. Germline CDR1 reads SGHTA; CDR2 reads FQGNSA. Trimming at V came to 3 bases and at J to 3 bases, leaving 7 bases not matched to a gene. The CDR3 sequence: CASSFEQDRVYEQYF. In nucleotides, the CDR3 is TGTGCCAGCAGCTTCGAACAGGACAGGGTCTACGAGCAGTACTTC. The full variable domain, in which reference TRBV7-2 and TRBJ2-7 provide the parts outside the CDR3, is GAGVSQSPSNKVTEKGKDVELRCDPISGHTALYWYRQSLGQGLEFLIYFQGNSAPDKSGLPSDRFSAERTGGSVSTLTIQRTQQEDSAVYLCASSFEQDRVYEQYFGPGTRLTVT.

The sample holds many counts of this clonotype. The chain joins TRBV19 to TRBJ1-6; D uncertain. Germline CDR1 reads LNHDA; CDR2 reads SQIVND (reference sequence). The CDR3 consists of 16 residues. The V end was cut by 3 bases, the J end by 5 bases, with 14 bases between. The CDR3 reads CASSIAPRGDNSPLHF. The CDR3 coding sequence is TGTGCCAGTAGTATTGCTCCCCGCGGAGATAATTCACCCCTCCACTTT.

The table lists this clonotype with many counts. The V gene is TRBV7-2, the J gene TRBJ2-2, with 8 bases that match TRBD2. After removal of 3 bases from V and 4 bases from J, the junction contained 4 bases not matched to a gene. This CDR3 contains 15 residues. CDR1 is SGHTA and CDR2 is FQGNSA in the germline V gene. In DNA, the CDR3 is TGTGCCAGCAGCTTCGGGGGGGCGGGCACCGGGGAGCTGTTTTTT. Protein product: CASSFGGAGTGELFF. The full variable domain, with the rest looked up from reference TRBV7-2 and TRBJ2-2, is GAGVSQSPSNKVTEKGKDVELRCDPISGHTALYWYRQSLGQGLEFLIYFQGNSAPDKSGLPSDRFSAERTGGSVSTLTIQRTQQEDSAVYLCASSFGGAGTGELFFGEGSRLTVL.

This clonotype was seen only a few times. This chain connects TRBV5-4 to TRBJ2-7; possibly TRBD1 for D (6 bases). CDR3 size: 14 residues. Germline V lookup: CDR1 SGHNT, CDR2 YYREEE (reference sequence). Deletions cut 4 bases from V and 2 bases from J, with 13 bases between. CDR3 region: CASSRRTDPYEQYF. CDR3 coding DNA: TGTGCCAGCAGCCGCCGGACAGACCCCTACGAGCAGTACTTC. Full variable domain (remainder filled in from reference TRBV5-4 and TRBJ2-7): ETGVTQSPTHLIKTRGQQVTLRCSSQSGHNTVSWYQQALGQGPQFIFQYYREEENGRGNFPPRFSGLQFPNYSSELNVNALELDDSALYLCASSRRTDPYEQYFGPGTRLTVT.

This clonotype occurred a few times. The chain combines TRBV19 with TRBJ1-2, with 9 bases that match TRBD1. The CDR3 consists of 14 residues. CDR1 and CDR2 from the germline V gene are LNHDA and SQIVND (reference sequence). J lost 2 bases, V lost 3 bases, and 1 base had no gene match. The CDR3 region is CASSIDRGNYGYTF. The CDR3 DNA sequence: TGTGCCAGTAGTATCGACAGGGGGAACTATGGCTACACCTTC.

This clonotype was counted many times. CDR3 protein: CASSLVGGGAGYGYTF. The CDR3, as DNA: TGTGCCAGCAGCTTAGTCGGCGGGGGCGCGGGCTATGGCTACACCTTC. The gene calls are TRBV7-2 and TRBJ1-2, with a tentative D call TRBD1 (6 bases). The germline V gene encodes CDR1 SGHTA and CDR2 FQGNSA. The CDR3 runs 16 residues. Between the trimmed V and J ends, which lost 1 base and 4 bases, there was a span of 16 bases.

This clonotype was counted ten times or more. The chain has TRBV5-5 and TRBJ2-1, with 9 bases that match TRBD1. Germline values: CDR1 SGHKS, CDR2 YYEKEE (reference sequence). After removal of 4 bases from V and 10 bases from J, the junction contained 9 bases not matched to a gene. The CDR3 is 14 amino acids. This chain's CDR3 is CASSPPTGGSEQFF. Here the CDR3 DNA reads TGTGCCAGCAGCCCTCCGACAGGGGGTTCCGAGCAGTTCTTC.